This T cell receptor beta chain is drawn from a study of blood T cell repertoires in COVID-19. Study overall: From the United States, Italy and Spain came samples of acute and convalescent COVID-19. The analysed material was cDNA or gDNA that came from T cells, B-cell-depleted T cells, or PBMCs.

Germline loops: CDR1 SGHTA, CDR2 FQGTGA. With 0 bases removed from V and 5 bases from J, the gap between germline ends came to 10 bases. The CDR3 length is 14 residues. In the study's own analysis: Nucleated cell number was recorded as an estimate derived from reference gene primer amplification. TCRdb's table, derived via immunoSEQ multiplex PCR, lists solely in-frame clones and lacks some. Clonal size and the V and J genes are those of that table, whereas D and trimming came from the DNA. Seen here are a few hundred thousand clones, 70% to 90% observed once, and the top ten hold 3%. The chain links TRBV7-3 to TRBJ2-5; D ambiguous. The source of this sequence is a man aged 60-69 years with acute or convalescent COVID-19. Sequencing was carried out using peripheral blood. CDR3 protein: CASSLTETRETQYF. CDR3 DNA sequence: TGTGCCAGCAGCTTAACGGAGACCCGGGAGACCCAGTACTTC.